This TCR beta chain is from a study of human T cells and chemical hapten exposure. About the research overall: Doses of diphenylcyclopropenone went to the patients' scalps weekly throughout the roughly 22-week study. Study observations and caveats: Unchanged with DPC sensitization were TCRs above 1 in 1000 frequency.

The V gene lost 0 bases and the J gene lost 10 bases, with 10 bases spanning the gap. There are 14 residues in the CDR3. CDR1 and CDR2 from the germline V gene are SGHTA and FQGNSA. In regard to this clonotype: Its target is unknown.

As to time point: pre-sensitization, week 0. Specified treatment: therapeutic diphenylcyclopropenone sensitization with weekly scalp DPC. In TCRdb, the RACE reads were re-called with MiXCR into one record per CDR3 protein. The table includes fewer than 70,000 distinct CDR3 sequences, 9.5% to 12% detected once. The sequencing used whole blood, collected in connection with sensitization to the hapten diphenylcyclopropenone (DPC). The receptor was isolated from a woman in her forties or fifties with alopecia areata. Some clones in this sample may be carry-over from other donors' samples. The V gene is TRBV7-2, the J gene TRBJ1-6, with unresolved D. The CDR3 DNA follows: TGTGCCAGCAGCTTAGCCGGGGTCGGCTCACCCCTCCACTTT. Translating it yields CASSLAGVGSPLHF.